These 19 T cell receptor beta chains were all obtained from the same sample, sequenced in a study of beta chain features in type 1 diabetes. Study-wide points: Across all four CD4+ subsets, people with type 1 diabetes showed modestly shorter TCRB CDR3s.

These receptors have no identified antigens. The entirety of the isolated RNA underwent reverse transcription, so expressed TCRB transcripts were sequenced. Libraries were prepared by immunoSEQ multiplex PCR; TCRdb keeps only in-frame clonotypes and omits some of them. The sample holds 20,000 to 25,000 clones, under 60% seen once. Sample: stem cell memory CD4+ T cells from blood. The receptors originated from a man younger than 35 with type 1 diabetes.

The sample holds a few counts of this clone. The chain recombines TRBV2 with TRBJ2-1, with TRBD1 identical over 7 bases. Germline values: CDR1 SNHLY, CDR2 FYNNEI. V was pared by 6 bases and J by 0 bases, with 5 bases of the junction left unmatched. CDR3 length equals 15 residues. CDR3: CASSAQGSSYNEQFF. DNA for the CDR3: TGTGCCAGCAGCGCACAGGGGAGCTCCTACAATGAGCAGTTCTTC. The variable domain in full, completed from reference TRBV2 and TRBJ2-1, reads EPEVTQTPSHQVTQMGQEVILRCVPISNHLYFYWYRQILGQKVEFLVSFYNNEISEKSEIFDDQFSVERPDGSNFTLKIRSTKLEDSAMYFCASSAQGSSYNEQFFGPGTRLTVL.

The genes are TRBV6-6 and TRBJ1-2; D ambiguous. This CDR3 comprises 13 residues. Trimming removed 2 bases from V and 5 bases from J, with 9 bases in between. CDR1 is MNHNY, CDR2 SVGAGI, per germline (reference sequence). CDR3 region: CASSYGREYGYTF. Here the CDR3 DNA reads TGTGCCAGCAGTTACGGACGGGAATATGGCTACACCTTC.

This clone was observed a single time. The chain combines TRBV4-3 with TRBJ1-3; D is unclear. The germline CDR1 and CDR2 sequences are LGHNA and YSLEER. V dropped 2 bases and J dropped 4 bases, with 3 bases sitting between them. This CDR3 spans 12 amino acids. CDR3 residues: CASSQLGNTIYF. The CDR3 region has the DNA TGCGCCAGCAGCCAACTGGGAAACACCATATATTTT.

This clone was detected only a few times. The CDR3 loop is CASKEQGDNYGYTF. The DNA of the CDR3 is TGTGCCAGCAAGGAACAGGGAGATAACTATGGCTACACCTTC. The J gene is TRBJ1-2, the V gene TRBV2; weak D call: TRBD1 (6 bases). CDR3 length equals 14 residues. V dropped 7 bases and J dropped 1 base, with 13 bases sitting between them. The V gene's germline CDR1 is SNHLY and CDR2 FYNNEI.

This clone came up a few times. The CDR3 loop reads CASSSNPGQGGDTQYF. In DNA form, the CDR3 reads TGCGCCAGCAGCTCGAACCCGGGACAGGGAGGAGATACGCAGTATTTT. The chain carries TRBV5-1 and TRBJ2-3, with 9 bases fitting TRBD1. Per germline, CDR1 SGHRS and CDR2 YFSETQ. CDR3 length: 16 residues. Trimming at V came to 3 bases and at J to 5 bases, leaving 10 bases not matched to a gene. Based on the CDR3 plus reference TRBV5-1 and TRBJ2-3, the full variable domain is KAGVTQTPRYLIKTRGQQVTLSCSPISGHRSVSWYQQTPGQGLQFLFEYFSETQRNKGNFPGRFSGRQFSNSRSEMNVSTLELGDSALYLCASSSNPGQGGDTQYFGPGTRLTVL.

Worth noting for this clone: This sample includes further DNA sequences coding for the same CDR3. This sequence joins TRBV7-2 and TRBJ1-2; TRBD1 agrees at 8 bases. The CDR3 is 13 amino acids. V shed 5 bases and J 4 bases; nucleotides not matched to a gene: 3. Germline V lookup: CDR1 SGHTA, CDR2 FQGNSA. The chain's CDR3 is CASSAGQAYGYTF. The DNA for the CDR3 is TGTGCCAGCAGCGCGGGACAGGCCTATGGCTACACCTTC.

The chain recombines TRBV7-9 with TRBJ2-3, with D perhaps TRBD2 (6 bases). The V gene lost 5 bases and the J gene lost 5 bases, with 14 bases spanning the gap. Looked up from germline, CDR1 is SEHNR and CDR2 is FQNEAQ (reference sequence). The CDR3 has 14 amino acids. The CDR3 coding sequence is TGTGCCAGCAGCATAATGGGGGGTGGAGATACGCAGTATTTT. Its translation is CASSIMGGGDTQYF.

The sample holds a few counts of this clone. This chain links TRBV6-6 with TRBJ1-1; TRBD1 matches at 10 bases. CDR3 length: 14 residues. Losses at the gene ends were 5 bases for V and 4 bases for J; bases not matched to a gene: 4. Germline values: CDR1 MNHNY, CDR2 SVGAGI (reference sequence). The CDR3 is CASSTDRGLTEAFF. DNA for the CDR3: TGTGCCAGCAGTACCGACAGGGGGCTCACTGAAGCTTTCTTT.

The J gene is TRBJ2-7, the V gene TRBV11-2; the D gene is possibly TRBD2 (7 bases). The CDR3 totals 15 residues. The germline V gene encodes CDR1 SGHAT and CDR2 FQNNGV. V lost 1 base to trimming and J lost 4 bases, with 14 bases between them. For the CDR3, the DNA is TGTGCCAGCAGCTTAGTTGGGGGGGGGCCGTACGAGCAGTACTTC. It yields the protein CASSLVGGGPYEQYF.

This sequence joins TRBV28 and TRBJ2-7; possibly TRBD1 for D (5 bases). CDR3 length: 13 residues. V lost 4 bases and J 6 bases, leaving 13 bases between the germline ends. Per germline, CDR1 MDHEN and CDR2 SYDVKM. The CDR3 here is CASSYGTGFEQYF. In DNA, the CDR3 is TGTGCCAGCAGTTACGGCACAGGCTTCGAGCAGTACTTC.

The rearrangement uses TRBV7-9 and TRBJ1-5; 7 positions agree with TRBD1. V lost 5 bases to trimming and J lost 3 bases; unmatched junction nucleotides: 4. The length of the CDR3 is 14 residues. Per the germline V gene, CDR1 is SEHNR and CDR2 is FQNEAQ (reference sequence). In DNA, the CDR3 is TGTGCCAGCAGCGAGACAGGGTACAATCAGCCCCAGCATTTT. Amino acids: CASSETGYNQPQHF.

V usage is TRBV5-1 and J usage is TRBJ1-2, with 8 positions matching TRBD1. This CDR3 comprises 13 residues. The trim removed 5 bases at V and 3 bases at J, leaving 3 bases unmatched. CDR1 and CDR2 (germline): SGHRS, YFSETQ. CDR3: CASSSGGDYGYTF. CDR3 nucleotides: TGCGCCAGCAGTTCAGGGGGCGACTATGGCTACACCTTC.

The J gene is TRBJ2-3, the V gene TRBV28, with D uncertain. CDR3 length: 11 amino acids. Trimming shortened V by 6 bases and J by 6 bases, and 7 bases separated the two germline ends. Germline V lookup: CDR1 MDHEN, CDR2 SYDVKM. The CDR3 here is CASSPRDTQYF. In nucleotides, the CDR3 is TGTGCCAGCAGCCCCCGGGATACGCAGTATTTT.

CDR3 sequence: CASSGTGGGNQPQHF. The DNA of the CDR3 is TGTGCCAGCAGTGGGACAGGGGGAGGCAATCAGCCCCAGCATTTT. The chain joins TRBV2 to TRBJ1-5; 10 bases line up with TRBD1. The CDR3 sequence is 15 residues long. V was clipped by 4 bases and J by 2 bases; unmatched bases: 2. CDR1 SNHLY and CDR2 FYNNEI come from the germline V gene.

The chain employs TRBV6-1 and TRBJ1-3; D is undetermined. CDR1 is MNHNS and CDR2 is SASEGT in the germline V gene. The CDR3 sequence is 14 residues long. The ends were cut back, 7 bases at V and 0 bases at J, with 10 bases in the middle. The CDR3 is CASITRISGNTIYF. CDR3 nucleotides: TGTGCCAGCATCACGCGGATCTCTGGAAACACCATATATTTT.

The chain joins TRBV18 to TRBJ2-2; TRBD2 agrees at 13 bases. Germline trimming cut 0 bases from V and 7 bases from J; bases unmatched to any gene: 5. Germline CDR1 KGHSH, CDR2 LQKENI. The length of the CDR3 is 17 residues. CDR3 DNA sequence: TGTGCCAGCTCACCACCTTGGACTAGCGGGAGTATCGGGGAGCTGTTTTTT. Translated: CASSPPWTSGSIGELFF.

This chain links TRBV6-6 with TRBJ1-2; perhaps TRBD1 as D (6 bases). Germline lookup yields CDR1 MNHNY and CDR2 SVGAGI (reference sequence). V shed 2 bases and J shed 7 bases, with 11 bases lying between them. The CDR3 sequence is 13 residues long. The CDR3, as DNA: TGTGCCAGCAGTTACGGGGGGGCCGGTGGCTACACCTTC. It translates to CASSYGGAGGYTF.

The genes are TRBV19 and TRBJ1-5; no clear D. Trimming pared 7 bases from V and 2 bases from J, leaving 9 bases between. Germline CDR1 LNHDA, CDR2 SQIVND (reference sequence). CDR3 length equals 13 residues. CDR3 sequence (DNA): TGTGCCAGTACCCGGGTGGGCAATCAGCCCCAGCATTTT. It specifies CASTRVGNQPQHF.

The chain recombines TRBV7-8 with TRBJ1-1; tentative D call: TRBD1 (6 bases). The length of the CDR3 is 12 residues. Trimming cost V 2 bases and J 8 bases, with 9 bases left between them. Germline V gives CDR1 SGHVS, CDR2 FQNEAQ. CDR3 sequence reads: CASSLTGTEAFF. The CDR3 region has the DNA TGTGCCAGCAGCTTAACGGGGACAGAAGCTTTCTTT. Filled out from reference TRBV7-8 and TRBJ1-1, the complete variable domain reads GAGVSQSPRYKVAKRGQDVALRCDPISGHVSLFWYQQALGQGPEFLTYFQNEAQLDKSGLPSDRFFAERPEGSVSTLKIQRTQQEDSAVYLCASSLTGTEAFFGQGTRLTVV.